Included here is one T cell receptor (beta chain) sequence, with context. The data originate from a study of blood T cell repertoires in COVID-19. The germline V gene has CDR1 LGHNA and CDR2 YSLEER. Trimming took off 1 base at V and 2 bases at J, with 9 bases between the two ends. This CDR3 has 15 amino acids. Measured with immunoSEQ multiplex PCR; TCRdb has only the in-frame clones, and not every one. The table lists around 200,000 clones, approximately 88% of them singletons. Specimen: PBMCs or T cells enriched from blood (not recorded which). The chain combines TRBV4-3 with TRBJ1-5; D perhaps matches TRBD1 (5 bases). The receptor's source is a man between 18 and 35 years old with acute COVID-19. CDR3 residues: CASSQVGGGNQPQHF. DNA for the CDR3: TGCGCCAGCAGCCAAGTGGGGGGGGGCAATCAGCCCCAGCATTTT.